The present TCR beta chain was sequenced within a study of cytomegalovirus exposure and HLA in healthy donors. Primers: 60 Vbeta forward and 13 Jbeta reverse. Libraries were prepared by immunoSEQ multiplex PCR; TCRdb keeps only in-frame clonotypes and omits some of them. The table has around 200,000 clones, 60% to 85% seen once. On this clone itself: What it binds is unknown.

Study observations and caveats: No immune exposure information besides CMV serostatus was available.

The sequenced sample consisted of PBMCs. The receptor was derived from a woman aged 18-35 years in good health and CMV-seronegative.

The CDR3 here is CASSQGLGGASTEAFF. CDR3 nucleotide sequence: TGCGCCAGCAGCCAAGGCCTGGGAGGGGCCAGCACTGAAGCTTTCTTT. The chain is built from TRBV4-1 and TRBJ1-1; D is possibly TRBD1 (5 bases). The CDR3 sequence is 16 residues long. Germline V gene sequence: CDR1 MGHRA, CDR2 YSYEKL. V lost 1 base and J 4 bases, leaving 16 bases between the germline ends.